One and the same sample provided the 21 T cell receptor beta chains below, sequenced in a study of shared clonotypes between healthy human individuals. The assay was immunoSEQ multiplex PCR, and TCRdb's table has in-frame clones only and misses some. The table lists 550,000 to 800,000 clones, about 90% of them singletons. The sample taken for sequencing was memory CD8+ T cells from PBMCs. The subset: CD45RO+ cells pooled with CCR7-negative TemRA cells. The receptors originated from a man younger than 35 in good health. Some clones in this sample may be carry-over from other donors' samples.

This clone was detected a few times. CDR3 amino acids: CASTPGEGPEAFF. The CDR3 bases are TGTGCCAGCACCCCGGGGGAGGGTCCTGAAGCTTTCTTT. This rearrangement joins TRBV6-6 to TRBJ1-1, with TRBD1 as a possible D gene (5 bases). V shed 7 bases and J shed 6 bases, with 15 bases lying between them. The germline gives CDR1 MNHNY, CDR2 SVGAGI (reference sequence). This CDR3 region has 13 residues.

This clone was counted a few times. The chain joins TRBV25-1 to TRBJ1-1; D may be TRBD1 (6 bases). Trimming took 4 bases from V and 5 from J, leaving 11 bases between them. The V gene's germline CDR1 is MGHDK and CDR2 SYGVNS. CDR3 length: 13 amino acids. CDR3 nucleotides: TGTGCCAGCAGTGGTGACAGGCGAACTGAAGCTTTCTTT. This gives the protein CASSGDRRTEAFF. Together with reference TRBV25-1 and TRBJ1-1, the CDR3 gives the full variable domain: EADIYQTPRYLVIGTGKKITLECSQTMGHDKMYWYQQDPGMELHLIHYSYGVNSTEKGDLSSESTVSRIRTEHFPLTLESARPSHTSQYLCASSGDRRTEAFFGQGTRLTVV.

The CDR3, as DNA: TGTGCCAGTAGTATGCCGAGGGAGGGCCTTAATGAGCAGTTCTTC. Translating gives CASSMPREGLNEQFF. This chain uses TRBV19 with TRBJ2-1, with 7 bases that match TRBD2. Germline V gives CDR1 LNHDA, CDR2 SQIVND (reference sequence). The length of the CDR3 is 15 residues. V lost 3 bases to trimming and J lost 7 bases; unmatched junction nucleotides: 9.

The chain carries TRBV10-3 and TRBJ2-7, with 14 bases that match TRBD2. The CDR3 spans 16 residues. Germline CDR1 ENHRY, CDR2 SYGVKD. V shed 6 bases and J 5 bases; nucleotides not matched to a gene: 9. The CDR3, as DNA: TGTGCCATCAGGGGGACTAGCGGGAGATCAGGCCACGAGCAGTACTTC. Amino acid sequence: CAIRGTSGRSGHEQYF.

The chain recombines TRBV4-3 with TRBJ2-1; 10 bases align to TRBD2. CDR1 and CDR2 from the germline V gene are LGHNA and YSLEER. J was trimmed by 2 bases and V by 5 bases; bases with no gene match: 6. The CDR3 is 16 amino acids. CDR3 DNA: TGCGCCAGCAGCACGGGAGCGGGAGGGCCCTACAATGAGCAGTTCTTC. Translating gives CASSTGAGGPYNEQFF.

This clone has ten or more counts. The V gene is TRBV7-8, the J gene TRBJ1-1; possible D gene TRBD1, 6 bases. Germline CDR1 SGHVS, CDR2 FQNEAQ. The CDR3 loop spans 16 amino acids. Trimming shortened V by 1 base and J by 1 base, and 13 bases separated the two germline ends. Here the CDR3 reads CASSLVGRGENTEAFF. The CDR3 DNA reads as TGTGCCAGCAGCTTAGTCGGCAGGGGCGAGAACACTGAAGCTTTCTTT.

About this clone: The identical CDR3 is also encoded by other nucleotide sequences in the sample. The chain is built from TRBV27 and TRBJ2-1, with 7 bases fitting TRBD2. CDR3 length: 15 residues. Germline assignment: CDR1 MNHEY and CDR2 SMNVEV (reference sequence). V was clipped by 3 bases and J by 3 bases; unmatched bases: 5. CDR3 in amino acids: CASSLASGLYNEQFF. Written as DNA, the CDR3 is TGTGCCAGCAGTTTGGCTAGCGGCCTCTACAATGAGCAGTTCTTC.

This sequence joins TRBV28 and TRBJ1-2; D is ambiguous. Germline values: CDR1 MDHEN, CDR2 SYDVKM. Trimming took off 4 bases at V and 0 bases at J, with 9 bases between the two ends. The CDR3 totals 14 residues. The DNA for the CDR3 is TGTGCCAGCAGTTCGGTCCCCTCTAACTATGGCTACACCTTC. Its translation: CASSSVPSNYGYTF.

The rearrangement joins TRBV5-1 to TRBJ2-3; D perhaps matches TRBD2 (6 bases). V was trimmed by 9 bases and J by 3 bases, leaving 11 bases between them. This CDR3 region has 12 residues. Germline V gene lookup returns CDR1 SGHRS and CDR2 YFSETQ. CDR3 amino acids: CANRGRTDTQYF. The CDR3 bases are TGCGCCAACCGAGGGAGGACAGATACGCAGTATTTT.

V usage is TRBV5-6 and J usage is TRBJ2-7; 7 bases are a match to TRBD2. The trim removed 0 bases at V and 7 bases at J, leaving 13 bases unmatched. CDR3 length: 16 amino acids. Looked up from germline, CDR1 is SGHDT and CDR2 is YYEEEE. The CDR3 DNA sequence: TGTGCCAGCAGCTTGGGGGCTGCGGGAGAAAGGGAAGAGCAGTACTTC. It translates to CASSLGAAGEREEQYF.

The rearrangement uses TRBV29-1 and TRBJ1-2, with TRBD1 as a possible D gene (5 bases). CDR1 is SQVTM and CDR2 is ANQGSEA in the germline V gene. V gave up 6 bases and J gave up 2 bases, with 13 bases separating them. This CDR3 is 13 amino acids long. CDR3 coding DNA: TGCAGCGTGCGGGGGGAGGGCAACTATGGCTACACCTTC. This sequence encodes CSVRGEGNYGYTF. The whole variable domain, filled in from reference TRBV29-1 and TRBJ1-2, reads SAVISQKPSRDICQRGTSLTIQCQVDSQVTMMFWYRQQPGQSLTLIATANQGSEATYESGFVIDKFPISRPNLTFSTLTVSNMSPEDSSIYLCSVRGEGNYGYTFGSGTRLTVV.

The table lists this clone with a count of one. This chain connects TRBV9 to TRBJ2-2; D ambiguous. V lost 4 bases, J lost 6 bases, and 7 bases lay in between. Per the germline V gene, CDR1 is SGDLS and CDR2 is YYNGEE. This CDR3 is built from 12 residues. The DNA of the CDR3 is TGTGCCAGCAGCCCAGCAGCCGGGGAGCTGTTTTTT. Translating gives CASSPAAGELFF.

This clone has a single count. The gene calls are TRBV2 and TRBJ2-1; 8 bases fit TRBD2. After removal of 6 bases from V and 7 bases from J, the junction contained 11 bases not matched to a gene. The CDR3 extends over 15 amino acids. The germline CDR1 and CDR2 sequences are SNHLY and FYNNEI. The CDR3, as DNA: TGTGCCAGCAGCCCAGCGGGAGTTCCCCATAATGAGCAGTTCTTC. Protein product: CASSPAGVPHNEQFF.

This chain connects TRBV28 to TRBJ1-5, with 7 bases fitting TRBD1. CDR3 length equals 14 residues. Looked up from germline, CDR1 is MDHEN and CDR2 is SYDVKM. The V and J ends lost 4 bases and 5 bases, in that order; junction bases with no gene match: 5. This CDR3 is CASSWGQPYQPQHF. CDR3 DNA: TGTGCCAGCAGTTGGGGACAGCCATATCAGCCCCAGCATTTT.

This rearrangement joins TRBV5-5 to TRBJ2-1; weak D call: TRBD1 (6 bases). Trimming shortened V by 3 bases and J by 6 bases, and 7 bases separated the two germline ends. The length of the CDR3 is 12 residues. Germline V lookup: CDR1 SGHKS, CDR2 YYEKEE (reference sequence). CDR3 in DNA: TGTGCCAGCAGCTCAGGGGTCAATGAGCAGTTCTTC. It yields the protein CASSSGVNEQFF.

The chain couples TRBV13 to TRBJ1-1, with D possibly TRBD1 on 5 matching bases. Per germline, CDR1 PRHDT and CDR2 FYEKMQ (reference sequence). The ends were cut back, 4 bases at V and 1 base at J, with 10 bases in the middle. There are 14 residues in the CDR3. This CDR3 reads CASSSDTQNTEAFF. CDR3 nucleotide sequence: TGTGCCAGCAGCTCGGACACCCAGAACACTGAAGCTTTCTTT.

Note on this clone: The same CDR3 can be traced to other DNA sequences in this sample. The V and J genes are TRBV4-1 and TRBJ2-3, with D maybe TRBD1 (6 bases). This CDR3 region has 14 residues. V was pared by 4 bases and J by 1 base, with 9 bases between. Per the germline V gene, CDR1 is MGHRA and CDR2 is YSYEKL. CDR3 in DNA: TGCGCCAGCAGCCCGCGACAGGGCACAGATACGCAGTATTTT. As protein: CASSPRQGTDTQYF.

The CDR3 region is CASSYSMESNEQFF. The CDR3 DNA sequence: TGTGCCAGCAGTTACTCGATGGAAAGCAATGAGCAGTTCTTC. This rearrangement joins TRBV6-5 to TRBJ2-1, with D hard to call. The V and J ends lost 0 bases and 6 bases respectively, with 9 bases between them. The CDR3 covers 14 residues. Germline assignment: CDR1 MNHEY and CDR2 SVGAGI.

The chain joins TRBV2 to TRBJ2-6, with no clear D. Germline loops: CDR1 SNHLY, CDR2 FYNNEI. The V gene lost 5 bases and the J gene lost 0 bases, with 5 bases spanning the gap. CDR3 length: 14 residues. CDR3 sequence (DNA): TGTGCCAGCAGTCTTTACTCTGGGGCCAACGTCCTGACTTTC. Encoded protein: CASSLYSGANVLTF.

The J gene is TRBJ2-7, the V gene TRBV19, with 7 bases matching TRBD2. Trimming at V came to 3 bases and at J to 2 bases, leaving 4 bases not matched to a gene. Looked up from germline, CDR1 is LNHDA and CDR2 is SQIVND (reference sequence). This CDR3 is built from 14 residues. The CDR3 DNA follows: TGTGCCAGTAGTATTGACGGGGGGACCTACGAGCAGTACTTC. Translated, it gives CASSIDGGTYEQYF.

The rearrangement links TRBV9 to TRBJ1-2; D possibly corresponds to TRBD1 (5 bases). V dropped 0 bases and J dropped 7 bases, with 16 bases sitting between them. The CDR3 consists of 15 residues. Germline CDR1 is SGDLS and CDR2 is YYNGEE. CDR3 sequence (DNA): TGTGCCAGCAGCGTAGCTGTAGGGACTTTGCCTGGCTACACCTTC. It specifies CASSVAVGTLPGYTF.